These 5 T cell receptor beta chains were all obtained from the same sample, sequenced in a study of T cell repertoires in cytomegalovirus infection. TCRdb fed the reads into MiXCR, producing one record per CDR3 protein. The sample comprises 560,000 or so distinct CDR3 sequences, more than 15% of which are singletons, and 20% to 30% rests with the top ten. Sequences were obtained from CD8+ T cells from PBMCs. The origin of the receptors is a human donor in good health (CMV status not recorded). Some clones in this sample may be carry-over from other donors' samples.

This clonotype was seen only a few times. The chain has TRBV6-2 or TRBV6-3 and TRBJ1-2; D is undetermined. The CDR3 has 12 amino acids. The V and J ends lost 0 bases and 13 bases respectively, with 12 bases between them. CDR1 and CDR2 from the germline V gene are MNHEY and SVGEGT. CDR3 nucleotides: TGTGCCAGCAGTTACTCCCAGACCTGGTCCACCTTC. This encodes CASSYSQTWSTF.

J is TRBJ2-1 and V is TRBV9; no clear D. V gave up 3 bases and J gave up 7 bases, with 8 bases separating them. CDR1 and CDR2 (germline): SGDLS, YYNGEE. The CDR3 spans 12 residues. The CDR3: CASSGKKNEQFF. CDR3 DNA sequence: TGTGCCAGCAGCGGGAAGAAAAATGAGCAGTTCTTC.

The chain links TRBV28 to TRBJ2-7; D remains ambiguous. Trimming took off 3 bases at V and 5 bases at J, with 26 bases between the two ends. In germline, CDR1 is MDHEN, CDR2 SYDVKM. CDR3 length: 18 residues. CDR3 sequence: CASSFTPSSGPLRNEQYF. The CDR3 nucleotides read TGTGCCAGCAGTTTTACCCCAAGCTCAGGTCCCCTTCGGAACGAGCAGTACTTC.

The chain carries TRBV29-1 and TRBJ1-2; D unclear. The ends were cut back, 5 bases at V and 0 bases at J, with 4 bases in the middle. Per the germline V gene, CDR1 is SQVTM and CDR2 is ANQGSEA. There are 11 residues in the CDR3. The CDR3 DNA follows: TGCAGCGTTACCCCTAACTATGGCTACACCTTC. Translated: CSVTPNYGYTF. Together with reference TRBV29-1 and TRBJ1-2, the CDR3 gives the full variable domain: SAVISQKPSRDICQRGTSLTIQCQVDSQVTMMFWYRQQPGQSLTLIATANQGSEATYESGFVIDKFPISRPNLTFSTLTVSNMSPEDSSIYLCSVTPNYGYTFGSGTRLTVV.

V is TRBV5-5 and J is TRBJ2-1; 8 bases are a match to TRBD1. The CDR3 is made up of 15 amino acids. Trimming at V came to 0 bases and at J to 8 bases, leaving 7 bases not matched to a gene. From germline, CDR1 is SGHKS and CDR2 YYEKEE (reference sequence). The CDR3 spells CASSLGQGAWDEQFF. The CDR3 DNA sequence: TGTGCCAGCAGCTTGGGCCAGGGGGCTTGGGATGAGCAGTTCTTC.